A single sample gave rise to the 17 T cell receptor beta chains below, sequenced in a study of T-cell memory formation after mild COVID-19. TCRdb ran MiXCR on the 5' RACE reads and lists one entry per CDR3 protein. The sample carries 200,000 to 250,000 distinct CDR3 sequences, approximately 10% recorded once. Material for sequencing was PBMCs or a T cell subset sorted from them (not recorded which). Source of these receptors: a man aged 18 to 35 who had mild COVID-19 (a few samples of this study predate the infection). Cell type and time point are not known.

The chain carries TRBV29-1 and TRBJ1-2; 10 nucleotides align to TRBD1. Germline CDR1 SQVTM, CDR2 ANQGSEA. After removal of 3 bases from V and 4 bases from J, the junction contained 17 bases not matched to a gene. There are 18 residues in the CDR3. The CDR3 coding sequence is TGCAGCGTTGACAGCGTTTCGACAGGGGGCGGTTCTGGCTATGGCTACACCTTC. Translating it yields CSVDSVSTGGGSGYGYTF.

This clonotype was counted only a few times. The chain combines TRBV7-8 with TRBJ1-2; tentative D call: TRBD1 (6 bases). This CDR3 contains 14 residues. CDR1 and CDR2 (germline): SGHVS, FQNEAQ. Trimming removed 5 bases from V and 8 bases from J, with 18 bases in between. The CDR3 loop reads CASSAAPQGQGYTF. The CDR3 DNA is TGTGCCAGCAGCGCAGCGCCTCAGGGGCAGGGCTACACCTTC.

V usage is TRBV27 and J usage is TRBJ2-7; D gene uncertain. The germline V gene encodes CDR1 MNHEY and CDR2 SMNVEV (reference sequence). V was pared by 5 bases and J by 1 base, with 9 bases between. This CDR3 is built from 13 residues. CDR3 loop: CASSKWGSYEQYV. In DNA form, the CDR3 reads TGTGCCAGCAGTAAATGGGGTTCCTACGAGCAGTACGTC.

This clonotype was counted ten times or more. V and J are TRBV5-5 and TRBJ1-1; D is unclear. The CDR3 covers 14 residues. Germline V gene sequence: CDR1 SGHKS, CDR2 YYEKEE (reference sequence). The V end lost 3 bases, the J end lost 0 bases, and 9 bases lay between the germline ends. The CDR3 reads CASSSIIMNTEAFF. The CDR3 DNA follows: TGTGCCAGCAGCTCAATTATCATGAACACTGAAGCTTTCTTT. Complete variable domain (other parts from reference TRBV5-5 and TRBJ1-1): DAGVTQSPTHLIKTRGQQVTLRCSPISGHKSVSWYQQVLGQGPQFIFQYYEKEERGRGNFPDRFSARQFPNYSSELNVNALLLGDSALYLCASSSIIMNTEAFFGQGTRLTVV.

CDR3 coding DNA: TGTGCCAGCAGCCGTGGGCCCGTCGAGCAGTACGTC. Its translation: CASSRGPVEQYV. The chain employs TRBV6-6 and TRBJ2-7; D gene unclear. Germline values: CDR1 MNHNY, CDR2 SVGAGI (reference sequence). This CDR3 has 12 residues. Trimming took off 6 bases at V and 6 bases at J, with 12 bases between the two ends.

The J gene is TRBJ2-5, the V gene TRBV19; D gene unclear. CDR1 LNHDA and CDR2 SQIVND come from the germline V gene (reference sequence). Trimming removed 3 bases from V and 5 bases from J, with 4 bases in between. The CDR3 extends over 11 amino acids. The CDR3 nucleotides are TGTGCCAGTAGTATTCGGGAGACCCAGTACTTC. It specifies CASSIRETQYF.

V is TRBV5-4 and J is TRBJ1-1; D call uncertain. Germline CDR1 SGHNT, CDR2 YYREEE (reference sequence). V lost 5 bases and J 2 bases, leaving 10 bases between the germline ends. The CDR3 totals 13 residues. CDR3 protein: CASRRDTNTEAFF. The DNA of the CDR3 is TGTGCCAGCAGGAGGGATACTAACACTGAAGCTTTCTTT.

The chain combines TRBV18 with TRBJ1-2; D is undetermined. Trimming left V 0 bases short and J 8 bases short, with 7 bases between. Germline loops: CDR1 KGHSH, CDR2 LQKENI. This CDR3 has 12 residues. In DNA, the CDR3 is TGTGCCAGCTCACCACCGGGAGGGGGCTACACCTTC. It is translated as CASSPPGGGYTF.

This clonotype was observed a few times. The J gene is TRBJ2-3, the V gene TRBV6-5; no definite D call. From germline, CDR1 is MNHEY and CDR2 SVGAGI. Between the trimmed V and J ends, which lost 0 bases and 3 bases, there was a span of 7 bases. The CDR3 runs to 14 residues. CDR3 sequence reads: CASSYSTRTDTQYF. As DNA, the CDR3 is TGTGCCAGCAGTTACTCGACTCGTACAGATACGCAGTATTTT.

This clonotype has a handful of counts. The chain is built from TRBV4-1 and TRBJ1-1; D perhaps matches TRBD1 (6 bases). The CDR3 runs 18 residues. CDR1 is MGHRA and CDR2 is YSYEKL in the germline V gene. V was pared by 1 base and J by 0 bases, with 18 bases between. The CDR3 reads CASSQAIQPGDMNTEAFF. The DNA for the CDR3 is TGCGCCAGCAGCCAAGCCATTCAGCCGGGGGACATGAACACTGAAGCTTTCTTT.

This clonotype was counted a few times. The V call is TRBV18, the J call TRBJ1-2; 8 bases agree with TRBD1. CDR3 length equals 14 residues. CDR1 is KGHSH, CDR2 LQKENI, per germline. V shed 2 bases, J shed 7 bases, and the junction held 6 bases outside the gene matches. CDR3 coding DNA: TGTGCCAGCTCACCAGACAGGGGAGGCGGTGGCTACACCTTC. Translating it yields CASSPDRGGGGYTF.

This clonotype was observed a handful of times. This chain connects TRBV3-1 to TRBJ2-5, with D perhaps TRBD1 (7 bases). The V and J ends lost 0 bases and 8 bases respectively, with 16 bases between them. Looked up from germline, CDR1 is LGHDT and CDR2 is YNNKEL (reference sequence). The CDR3 totals 15 residues. CDR3 protein: CASSQEQGRLSTQYF. DNA for the CDR3: TGTGCCAGCAGCCAAGAACAGGGGAGGTTGAGTACCCAGTACTTC.

The rearrangement joins TRBV9 to TRBJ1-1; D is uncertain. The CDR3 loop spans 14 amino acids. From germline, CDR1 is SGDLS and CDR2 YYNGEE. V lost 3 bases and J lost 4, with 13 bases in between. The CDR3 loop is CASSGTSLATEAFF. In nucleotides, the CDR3 is TGTGCCAGCAGCGGAACTTCCCTGGCCACTGAAGCTTTCTTT.

The CDR3 nucleotides are TGCGCCAGCAGCTCCTTTCAGGGGGCTGAAGCTTTCTTT. Translation: CASSSFQGAEAFF. V gene TRBV4-3 combines with J gene TRBJ1-1, with TRBD1 identical over 7 bases. Germline V lookup: CDR1 LGHNA, CDR2 YSLEER. With 5 bases clipped from V and 6 bases from J, the junction kept 6 bases outside the gene matches. CDR3 length: 13 residues.

In its sample, this clonotype was seen many times. The V call is TRBV7-2, the J call TRBJ2-5, with 8 bases identical to TRBD2. The junction had 5 bases not matched to a gene; V was cut back by 1 base and J by 4 bases. This CDR3 region has 15 residues. Per the germline V gene, CDR1 is SGHTA and CDR2 is FQGNSA. The CDR3 nucleotides are TGTGCCAGCAGCTTAGTGCGGGGGGTAGCAGAGACCCAGTACTTC. Protein sequence: CASSLVRGVAETQYF.

The V and J genes are TRBV7-2 and TRBJ2-1, with D unclear. V lost 8 bases, J lost 1 base, and 15 bases lay in between. The CDR3 extends over 15 amino acids. Looked up from germline, CDR1 is SGHTA and CDR2 is FQGNSA. CDR3 coding DNA: TGTGCCAGCGCACGAGTCGGTGATTCCTACAATGAGCAGTTCTTC. It is translated as CASARVGDSYNEQFF.

This clonotype was counted at least ten times. In DNA form, the CDR3 reads TGTGCCAGCAGCTTCGTCCAGGGGACTAGCGCCGGAGAGACCCAGTACTTC. Protein sequence: CASSFVQGTSAGETQYF. The chain is built from TRBV5-6 and TRBJ2-5; 10 bases match TRBD2. With V trimmed by 2 bases and J by 4 bases, 11 bases remained unmatched. Germline V gene lookup returns CDR1 SGHDT and CDR2 YYEEEE. This CDR3 is built from 17 residues.